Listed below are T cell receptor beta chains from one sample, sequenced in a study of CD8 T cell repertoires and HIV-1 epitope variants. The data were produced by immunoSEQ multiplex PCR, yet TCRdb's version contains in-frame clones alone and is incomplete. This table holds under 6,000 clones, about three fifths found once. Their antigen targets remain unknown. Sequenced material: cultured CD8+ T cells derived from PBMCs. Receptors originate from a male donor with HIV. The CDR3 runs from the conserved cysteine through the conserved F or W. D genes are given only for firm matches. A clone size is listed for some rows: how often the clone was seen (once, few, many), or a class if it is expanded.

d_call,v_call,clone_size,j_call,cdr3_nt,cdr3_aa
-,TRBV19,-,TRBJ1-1,TGTGCCAGTAGTATTATGGGGTGGGCTGAAGCTTTCTTT,CASSIMGWAEAFF
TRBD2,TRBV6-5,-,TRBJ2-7,TGTGCCGTCAATAGCGGGGTCAGCTCCTACGAGCAGTACTTC,CAVNSGVSSYEQYF
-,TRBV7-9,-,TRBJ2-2,TGTGCCAGCAGCTCTAGGGAGCTGTTTTTT,CASSSRELFF
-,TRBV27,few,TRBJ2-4,TGTGCCAGCAGTTTACTCACCACCGGACGGGACTCGAACATTCAGTACTTC,CASSLLTTGRDSNIQYF
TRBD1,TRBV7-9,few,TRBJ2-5,TGTGCCAGCAGCCGCCTTGAACAGGGGGCCCAAGAGACCCAGTACTTC,CASSRLEQGAQETQYF
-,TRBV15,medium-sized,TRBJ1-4,TGTGCCACCAGCAGAGACAGGGGTGGGGAAAAACTGTTTTTT,CATSRDRGGEKLFF
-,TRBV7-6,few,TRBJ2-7,TGTGCCAGCAGCTTAGAGGCAGACTCCTACTACGAGCAGTACTTC,CASSLEADSYYEQYF
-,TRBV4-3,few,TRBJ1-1,TGCGCCAGCAGCCAAGAGGTGGGAATGGAAAACACTGAAGCTTTCTTT,CASSQEVGMENTEAFF
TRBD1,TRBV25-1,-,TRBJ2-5,TGTGCCAGCAGTGAAGGGACAGGGGGCGGGGAGACCCAGTACTTC,CASSEGTGGGETQYF
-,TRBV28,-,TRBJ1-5,TGTGCCAGCGGGGGCAGGGTTGGGAATCAGCCCCAGCATTTT,CASGGRVGNQPQHF
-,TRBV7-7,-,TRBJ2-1,TGTGCTAGCAGCTTAGGAGCAGGGGACTACAATGAGCAGTTCTTC,CASSLGAGDYNEQFF
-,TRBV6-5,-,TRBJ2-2,TGTGCCAGCAGGGGGAGACAGAAGAACACCGGGGAGCTGTTTTTT,CASRGRQKNTGELFF
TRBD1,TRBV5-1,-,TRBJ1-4,TGCGCCAGCAGCTTAGGACAGGGTAATGAAAAACTGTTTTTT,CASSLGQGNEKLFF
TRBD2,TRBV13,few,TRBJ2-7,TGTGCCAGCAGCACCGTAGCGGGAGAAATCCACGAGCAGTACTTC,CASSTVAGEIHEQYF
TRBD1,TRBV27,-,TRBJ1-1,TGTGCCAGCGGATACAGGGGGCTGGCTGAAGCTTTCTTT,CASGYRGLAEAFF
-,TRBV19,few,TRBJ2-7,TGTGCCAGTAGTATAGCGGGGGACAGCCTCTACGAGCAGTACTTC,CASSIAGDSLYEQYF
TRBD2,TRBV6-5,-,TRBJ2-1,TGTGCCAGCAGTTACCGGGGGGGGTACAATGAGCAGTTCTTC,CASSYRGGYNEQFF
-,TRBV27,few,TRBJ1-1,TGTGCCAGCAGCCCCTCCGACACTTACACTGAAGCTTTCTTT,CASSPSDTYTEAFF
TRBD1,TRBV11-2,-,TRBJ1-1,TGTGCCAGCAGCTTAGTCGTGACAGGGGGGTCTTGGGGCACTGAAGCTTTCTTT,CASSLVVTGGSWGTEAFF
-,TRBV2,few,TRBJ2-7,TGTGCCAGCAGTGAGGACAACTACGAGCAGTACTTC,CASSEDNYEQYF
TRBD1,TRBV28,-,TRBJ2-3,TGTGCCAGCAGTTCACAGGACAGGGGGCATACAGATACGCAGTATTTT,CASSSQDRGHTDTQYF
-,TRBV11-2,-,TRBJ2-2,TGTGCCAGCAGCTTAGAACCAGGGAGGTCCGGGGAGCTGTTTTTT,CASSLEPGRSGELFF
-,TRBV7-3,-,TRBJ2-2,TGTGCCAGCAGCTTGTCAAGGGCGGCTTACACCGGGGAGCTGTTTTTT,CASSLSRAAYTGELFF
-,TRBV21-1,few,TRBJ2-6,TGTGCCAGCAGCTGTTCCCTACAACAAAGTCGGGCCAACGTCCTGACTTTC,CASSCSLQQSRANVLTF
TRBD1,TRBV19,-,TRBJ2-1,TGTGCCAGTAGTATGGCGGGACAGGGGATTAATGAGCAGTTCTTC,CASSMAGQGINEQFF
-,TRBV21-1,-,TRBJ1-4,TGTGCCAGCAGGAAAAGAAGGGACGGCAATGAAAAACTGTTTTTT,CASRKRRDGNEKLFF
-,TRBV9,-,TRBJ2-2,TGTGCCAGCAGCGTCGGAGGGGATGCCGGGGAGCTGTTTTTT,CASSVGGDAGELFF
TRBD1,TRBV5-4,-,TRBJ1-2,TGTGCCAGCAGCTGGGAAGACAGGGGAGGCTACACCTTC,CASSWEDRGGYTF
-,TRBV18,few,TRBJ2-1,TGTGCCAGCTCACCCGAGACAAACTACAATGAGCAGTTCTTC,CASSPETNYNEQFF
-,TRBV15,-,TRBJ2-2,TGTGCCACCCATCATAGCAACACCGGGGAGCTGTTTTTT,CATHHSNTGELFF
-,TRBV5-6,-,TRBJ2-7,TGTGCCAGCAGCTTGTTCAGGGGTTCCTACGAGCAGTACTTC,CASSLFRGSYEQYF
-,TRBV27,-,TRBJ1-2,TGTGCCAGCAAAGCTCCAGGGGACTATGGCTACACCTTC,CASKAPGDYGYTF
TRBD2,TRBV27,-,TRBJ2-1,TGTGCCAGCAGTTTACAGGCTAGCGGGAGCTCGTTTGGGCAGTTCTTC,CASSLQASGSSFGQFF
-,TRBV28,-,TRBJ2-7,TGTGCCAGCAGCCCCCCGGACAGCTACGAGCAGTACTTC,CASSPPDSYEQYF
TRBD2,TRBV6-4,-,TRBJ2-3,TGTGCCAGCAGTGACTCGCGGGGGGGCACAGATACGCAGTATTTT,CASSDSRGGTDTQYF
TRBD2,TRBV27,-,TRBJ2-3,TGTGCCAGCAGCCTCAGCGGGGGGGCAGATACGCAGTATTTT,CASSLSGGADTQYF
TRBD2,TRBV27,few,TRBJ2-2,TGTGCCAGCAGATCCACCACCACTAGCGGGGGGGCCTCTGGACTAACCGGGGAGCTGTTTTTT,CASRSTTTSGGASGLTGELFF
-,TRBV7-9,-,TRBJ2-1,TGTGCCAGCAGCTTGGACGGCTACAATGAGCAGTTCTTC,CASSLDGYNEQFF
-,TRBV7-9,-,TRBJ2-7,TGTGCCAGCAGCCCAAGGGGAGATTCCTACGAGCAGTACTTC,CASSPRGDSYEQYF
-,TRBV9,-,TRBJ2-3,TGTGCCAGCACCCTAATTAACCCAGGGGCGTATTTT,CASTLINPGAYF
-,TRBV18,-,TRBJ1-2,TGTGCCAGCTCACCACGGGACGGAAACTATGGCTACACCTTC,CASSPRDGNYGYTF
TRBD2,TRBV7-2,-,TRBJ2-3,TGTGCCAGCAGCTTGGGGACTAGCGGGAGAGGAGATACGCAGTATTTT,CASSLGTSGRGDTQYF
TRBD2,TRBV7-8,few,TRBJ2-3,TGTGCCAGCAGCAAGAGGGCCGGCGGCGGGAGGGACACAGATACGCAGTATTTT,CASSKRAGGGRDTDTQYF
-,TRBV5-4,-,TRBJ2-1,TGTGCCAGCAGTCTGAGCCCTTACAATGAGCAGTTCTTC,CASSLSPYNEQFF
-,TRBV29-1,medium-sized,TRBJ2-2,TGCAGCGTCTTGAAGGGCACCGGGGAGCTGTTTTTT,CSVLKGTGELFF
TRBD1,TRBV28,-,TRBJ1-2,TGTGCCAGCAGTCCCTCTCGGACAGGGGGCGGCTACACCTTC,CASSPSRTGGGYTF
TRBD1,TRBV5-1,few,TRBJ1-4,TGCGCCAGCAGCTCCGGGACAGGGCCTGAAAAACTGTTTTTT,CASSSGTGPEKLFF
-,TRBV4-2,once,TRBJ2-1,TGTGCCAGCAGCCAAGATGGTGGTGGGGGGAACTCCTACAATGAGCAGTTCTTC,CASSQDGGGGNSYNEQFF
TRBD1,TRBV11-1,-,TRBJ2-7,TGTGCCAGCAGCACCGGGACAGGGGCCTACGAGCAGTACTTC,CASSTGTGAYEQYF
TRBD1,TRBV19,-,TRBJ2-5,TGTGCCAGTAGTATAGGAGCAGGGGGCCAAGAGACCCAGTACTTC,CASSIGAGGQETQYF
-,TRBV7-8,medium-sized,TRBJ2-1,TGTGCCAGCAGCTTAGATAGCTCCTACAATGAGCAGTTCTTC,CASSLDSSYNEQFF
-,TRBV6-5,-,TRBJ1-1,TGTGCCAGCAGTTACTCGATCGGAGGGAACACTGAAGCTTTCTTT,CASSYSIGGNTEAFF
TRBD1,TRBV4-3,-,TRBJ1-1,TGCGCCAGCAGCCGGTCGATGACAGGGGTAAACACTGAAGCTTTCTTT,CASSRSMTGVNTEAFF